This TCR beta chain was retrieved from a study of shared clonotypes between healthy human individuals. Findings and limits, study-wide: Four donors shared about 5% of their naive CD4 clonotypes. Blood was the only sampled material, and tissue repertoires likely differ.

Trimming shortened V by 2 bases and J by 0 bases, and 11 bases separated the two germline ends. Germline-derived CDR1 and CDR2 are ENHRY and SYGVKD. The CDR3 has 16 amino acids. As for this clone: Its cognate antigen is unknown.

The investigators split CD4+ cells into a CD45RA+ naive subset and a CD45RA-negative memory subset. TCRdb's copy holds only in-frame clones and misses some; the assay was immunoSEQ multiplex PCR. This sample carries 2 million to 2.5 million clones, 85% to 95% of them seen once, and the ten largest clones take 0.35% to 0.45%. The chain couples TRBV10-3 to TRBJ2-4; no clear D. The clonotype was recovered from a man aged 18-30 years in good health. Some clones in this sample may be carry-over from other donors' samples. The sample consisted of naive CD4+ T cells from PBMCs. Subset of the sample: CD45RA+ positively selected. The CDR3 reads CAISERNPVAKNIQYF. CDR3 nucleotide sequence: TGTGCCATCAGTGAGAGGAACCCAGTAGCCAAAAACATTCAGTACTTC.